This T cell receptor beta chain is from a study of regulatory and conventional T cells in RAG deficiency (dated by TCRdb to the late 2010s). With regard to the full study: The study used high-throughput TCR beta sequencing to compare repertoire diversity and composition of Treg, conventional CD4+ and CD8+ T cells between RAG-deficient patients and healthy controls. What the work shows at the level of the full study, not this receptor alone: Compared with control T-cell subpopulations, the RAG-deficient patients had markedly lower Shannon entropy and higher Simpson indices. In Omenn syndrome patients, sorted CD25-high CD127-low cells may represent peripherally activated cells rather than bona fide Treg cells. Some T-cell subset analyses were not performed for some subjects. Shorter CDR3 lengths were found in all patient T-cell subsets, and >85% Treg-Tconv repertoire overlap at nucleotide and amino acid level was observed in Omenn syndrome patients. Compared with controls, Omenn syndrome and CID/AS patients had around 110-fold fewer unique TCR beta sequences in Treg cells, but only approximately 10-fold fewer in the other subsets.

This clone was seen just once. No antigen is known for it. Base qualities were left out, and no much larger clone turns up one base away. Library prep was done by the immunoSEQ multiplex PCR assay. Genomic DNA from the sorted T-cell subsets was used to amplify and sequence rearranged TCR beta chain products. The study's own analysis went as follows. Shannon entropy and Simpson indices were used to measure how diverse the repertoire of productive TCR beta rearrangements was. Clonal expansion was assessed by the summed frequency of the 100 most abundant productive TCR beta clonotypes among total reads. The TRB repertoires were scored with a self-reactivity index that is based on amino acid usage at CDR3beta positions 6 and 7. Two-way ANOVA was used for repertoire analyses, and Student t or Mann-Whitney tests were used for flow cytometric analyses. TCRdb took over this immuneACCESS table, retaining in-frame rearrangements with V and J assigned. Such tables are incomplete; in checked studies, under half of the missing clones stem from an unresolved V gene, and the remainder is unexplained. Clone size and the V and J calls come from that table; the DNA yielded D and trimming. The sample table shows 7,300 or so clones, and approximately 93% are seen once. Around 1.6% of the sample comes from the top ten.

Before genomic DNA extraction, regulatory T cells were isolated from blood as CD4+CD25-high CD127-low cells. Repertoire analyses used about eight healthy control donors as the comparison group. Inclusive of the bounding cysteine and phenylalanine, the CDR3 is 16 residues long. Only CDR3 DNA is held: 48 bases, read in frame from base 1. According to the germline V gene, CDR1 reads SGHVS and CDR2 reads FQNEAQ. For this chain, trimming is 0 bases at the V end and 10 bases at the J end, and the number of junction bases without a gene match is 7. The same specimen was also included in a second study, on regulatory T cells. The second study's paper adds: The multiplex PCR relied on 52 forward TRBV primers and 13 reverse TRBJ primers, and amplification bias was corrected through assay-based and computational methods. Repertoires from patients had restricted unique TRB V-J pairs and skewed V and J gene usage, with the strongest effect in regulatory T cells. Between CD3G-deficient patients and healthy controls, the study compared T-cell receptor beta repertoires in sorted regulatory T cells, conventional CD4+ T cells and CD8+ T cells. Peripheral blood mononuclear cells were isolated by Ficoll density separation. Within the immunoSEQ assay, multiplex PCR amplified rearranged TRB loci from genomic DNA. TRB amplicons were sequenced using an Illumina HiSeq platform. Raw sequences were error-filtered and aligned to reference gene sequences by custom algorithms and were subsequently analyzed with the immunoSEQ online tools. Frequencies of productive and nonproductive TRB rearrangements were evaluated among both unique and total sequences. Prism software was used to run t tests, Mann-Whitney tests or two-way ANOVA for comparisons between groups.

The TCR comes from a human donor in good health. The source material was CD127- CD25+ CD4+ Tregs sorted from blood. This receptor chain uses TRBV7-8 and TRBJ2-1; the central 12 bases match TRBD2. The CDR3: CASSLAPSGRVREQFF. The nucleotide sequence is TGTGCCAGCAGCTTAGCCCCTAGCGGGAGGGTTCGGGAGCAGTTCTTC.